Below, 25 T cell receptor beta chains from the same sample are listed, as sequenced in a study of blood T cells in healthy people across ages (dated by TCRdb to between 2014 and 2017). Receptor amplification or capture employed 5' RACE. The instrument was an Illumina HiSeq 2500. A second 7 to 11 cycle PCR used a sample-barcoded 5' primer and a J-beta primer mix. TCRdb's own reprocessing of the public reads used fastp at Q25 and MiXCR and kept productive beta chains. Every CDR3 protein is listed once, alongside the most common genes and DNA of its rows. Counted in this sample were some 1.5 million distinct CDR3 sequences; under 30% of them appeared once. 7% to 9% of the sample belongs to the ten largest clones. The sequenced sample was blood. The origin of the receptors is a woman in her twenties or thirties in good health.

The chain carries TRBV12-3 or TRBV12-4 and TRBJ2-2; D unresolved. The CDR3 extends over 13 amino acids. V was trimmed by 11 bases and J by 2 bases, leaving 12 bases between them. The DNA of the CDR3 is TGTGCCCCCCAAGGCAGCAACACCGGGGAGCTGTTTTTT. This gives the protein CAPQGSNTGELFF.

Worth noting for this clonotype: This may arise from a read error, as a much more abundant clone is one base away. This chain links TRBV7-2 with TRBJ2-7; 11 bases line up with TRBD2. This CDR3 spans 16 amino acids. Germline CDR1 is SGHTA and CDR2 is FQGNSA. DNA of the CDR3: TGTGCCAACAGCTTGGGACTAGCGGAGTACTCCTACGAGCAGTACTTC. Protein: CANSLGLAEYSYEQYF.

This clonotype has more than one count but fewer than ten. The chain employs TRBV10-2 and TRBJ1-4, with D uncertain. CDR3 length: 14 amino acids. Per germline, CDR1 WSHSY and CDR2 SAAADI. V lost 3 bases to trimming and J lost 10 bases, with 15 bases between them. The CDR3 is CASSEYRGRGKLFF. CDR3 DNA sequence: TGCGCCAGCAGTGAATACCGCGGTAGAGGAAAACTGTTTTTT.

V gene TRBV7-2 combines with J gene TRBJ2-3, with D tentatively TRBD2 (6 bases). The V end lost 5 bases, the J end lost 9 bases, and 12 bases lay between the germline ends. Germline assignment: CDR1 SGHTA and CDR2 FQGNSA. CDR3 length equals 12 residues. The CDR3 spells CASSRAAGTQYF. The CDR3 DNA sequence: TGTGCCAGCAGCCGGGCCGCGGGGACGCAGTATTTT.

Comment on this clonotype: Since a much larger clone is just one base distant, this may be a read error. The genes are TRBV29-1 and TRBJ1-2, with D uncertain. The CDR3 length is 14 residues. Germline CDR1 is SQVTM and CDR2 is ANQGSEA. The CDR3 here is CSAETVEGTHGYTF. The CDR3 bases are TGCAGCGCTGAAACGGTTGAGGGAACCCATGGCTACACCTTC.

This clonotype was seen a few times. The rearrangement joins TRBV20-1 to TRBJ2-5; a possible D gene is TRBD2 (5 bases). Looked up from germline, CDR1 is DFQATT and CDR2 is SNEGSKA (reference sequence). V shed 3 bases and J shed 8 bases, with 13 bases lying between them. The CDR3 has 12 residues. Here the CDR3 DNA reads TGCAGTGCTAGCCCGGGTCCGGGAACCCAGTACTTC. Translation: CSASPGPGTQYF.

This clonotype has only a few counts. The V call is TRBV14, the J call TRBJ2-7; TRBD1 matches at 7 bases. Germline loops: CDR1 SGHDN, CDR2 FVKESK. After removal of 0 bases from V and 1 base from J, the junction contained 9 bases not matched to a gene. This CDR3 is 17 amino acids long. In DNA, the CDR3 is TGTGCCAGCAGCCAAGAGTCGATTTGGGACAGATCCTACGAGCAGTACTTC. Translating gives CASSQESIWDRSYEQYF. Looking up the rest from reference TRBV14 and TRBJ2-7 gives the full variable domain: EAGVTQFPSHSVIEKGQTVTLRCDPISGHDNLYWYRRVMGKEIKFLLHFVKESKQDESGMPNNRFLAERTGGTYSTLKVQPAELEDSGVYFCASSQESIWDRSYEQYFGPGTRLTVT.

The chain has TRBV7-9 and TRBJ2-5; TRBD2 aligns across 8 bases. This CDR3 comprises 14 residues. Unmatched junction bases numbered 4, after V lost 5 bases and J lost 2 bases. The germline gives CDR1 SEHNR, CDR2 FQNEAQ (reference sequence). For the CDR3, the DNA is TGTGCCAGCAGCATTAGCGGGGAGCAAGAGACCCAGTACTTC. Protein: CASSISGEQETQYF.

The gene calls are TRBV6-5 and TRBJ1-5, with a possible D match to TRBD1 (5 bases). This CDR3 has 13 residues. Germline CDR1 reads MNHEY; CDR2 reads SVGAGI. V lost 3 bases, J lost 9 bases, and 12 bases lay in between. The CDR3 bases are TGTGCCAGCAGTTATCGCAGGGAGGGGCCCCAGCATTTT. Residues: CASSYRREGPQHF.

V is TRBV5-6 and J is TRBJ2-2, with 11 positions matching TRBD2. Unmatched junction bases numbered 9, after V lost 3 bases and J lost 5 bases. The CDR3 extends over 17 amino acids. Germline values: CDR1 SGHDT, CDR2 YYEEEE. The CDR3 bases are TGTGCCAGCAGCTGGGGGACCGGGACTAGCGGTACCGGGGAGCTGTTTTTT. Translated, it gives CASSWGTGTSGTGELFF. Based on the CDR3 plus reference TRBV5-6 and TRBJ2-2, the full variable domain is DAGVTQSPTHLIKTRGQQVTLRCSPKSGHDTVSWYQQALGQGPQFIFQYYEEEERQRGNFPDRFSGHQFPNYSSELNVNALLLGDSALYLCASSWGTGTSGTGELFFGEGSRLTVL.

The rearrangement uses TRBV28 and TRBJ1-1; no clear D gene. Looked up from germline, CDR1 is MDHEN and CDR2 is SYDVKM. V was trimmed by 2 bases and J by 0 bases, leaving 10 bases between them. This CDR3 spans 15 amino acids. The CDR3 DNA sequence: TGTGCCAGCAGTTTAAGGTGGGCGGTGAACACTGAAGCTTTCTTT. Translated: CASSLRWAVNTEAFF.

This clonotype was found a few times. The chain is built from TRBV5-1 and TRBJ1-2; D gene uncertain. The CDR3 covers 15 residues. The germline V gene has CDR1 SGHRS and CDR2 YFSETQ. The V gene lost 0 bases and the J gene lost 2 bases, with 11 bases spanning the gap. The CDR3 DNA reads as TGCGCCAGCAGCTTGGGGACCCTAGACAACTATGGCTACACCTTC. Translating gives CASSLGTLDNYGYTF.

The J gene is TRBJ1-2, the V gene TRBV12-3 or TRBV12-4; 7 bases are shared with TRBD1. This CDR3 comprises 14 residues. The V segment lost 8 bases and the J segment 7 bases; nucleotides outside the gene matches: 13. The CDR3 is CASGPDRDPGGYTF. CDR3 nucleotide sequence: TGTGCCAGCGGGCCCGACAGGGATCCGGGTGGCTACACCTTC.

The chain joins TRBV12-3 or TRBV12-4 to TRBJ2-1, with TRBD2 identical over 14 bases. There are 15 residues in the CDR3. The junction had 7 bases not matched to a gene; V was cut back by 6 bases and J by 9 bases. The CDR3 reads CASRWTSGGRSEQFF. The CDR3 nucleotides read TGTGCCAGCAGGTGGACTAGCGGGGGGAGGAGTGAGCAGTTCTTC.

This clonotype occurred many times. The V call is TRBV6-1, the J call TRBJ2-1, with D hard to call. This CDR3 comprises 11 residues. Per germline, CDR1 MNHNS and CDR2 SASEGT. Trimming pared 8 bases from V and 4 bases from J, leaving 6 bases between. The CDR3 spells CASGTYNEQFF. The CDR3 DNA is TGTGCCAGCGGAACGTACAATGAGCAGTTCTTC.

This clonotype has ten or more counts. V gene TRBV29-1 combines with J gene TRBJ2-7; 10 bases map to TRBD2. In germline, CDR1 is SQVTM, CDR2 ANQGSEA. The trim removed 4 bases at V and 1 base at J, leaving 13 bases unmatched. The CDR3 totals 17 residues. The chain's CDR3 is CSVGGASGSVRSYEQYF. The CDR3 nucleotides read TGCAGCGTTGGCGGGGCTAGCGGGAGTGTAAGGTCCTACGAGCAGTACTTC.

Only a few counts were recorded for this clonotype. The chain carries TRBV20-1 and TRBJ1-3, with a tentative D call TRBD1 (5 bases). Trimming took 1 base from V and 0 from J, leaving 10 bases between them. CDR3 length: 15 residues. Germline loops: CDR1 DFQATT, CDR2 SNEGSKA (reference sequence). The CDR3 protein is CSARAGGSSGNTIYF. CDR3 in DNA: TGCAGTGCTAGAGCCGGGGGAAGCTCTGGAAACACCATATATTTT.

J is TRBJ2-3 and V is TRBV4-1, with 10 bases lining up with TRBD2. The germline V gene has CDR1 MGHRA and CDR2 YSYEKL. The CDR3 is made up of 16 amino acids. After removal of 2 bases from V and 7 bases from J, the junction contained 9 bases not matched to a gene. The CDR3 bases are TGCGCCAGCAGCCAACGAGAGCGGGGGGGCATTAATACGCAGTATTTT. Its protein product is CASSQRERGGINTQYF.

Note on this clonotype: This could be a read error, since a much larger clone is one nucleotide away. The chain carries TRBV6-6 and TRBJ2-5, with D perhaps TRBD2 (6 bases). The closer fit of TRBJ2-7 to the DNA end suggests the J call may be wrong. There are 16 residues in the CDR3. CDR1 and CDR2 (germline): MNHNY, SVGAGI (reference sequence). CDR3 bases: TGTACCAGCAGTCCTATCATGGGGCGGGGATGGAACGAGCAGTACTTC. This encodes CTSSPIMGRGWNEQYF.

The chain is built from TRBV3-1 and TRBJ2-7; 9 bases line up with TRBD1. The J segment lost 3 bases and the V segment lost 1 base, leaving 4 bases of the junction unmatched. The germline CDR1 and CDR2 sequences are LGHDT and YNNKEL (reference sequence). This CDR3 has 15 amino acids. In DNA form, the CDR3 reads TGTGCCAGCAGCCAAGGGGGACAGGGTATCTACGAGCAGTACTTC. Translating gives CASSQGGQGIYEQYF.

Worth noting for this clonotype: Being one base from a much bigger clone, this may be a read error. The chain recombines TRBV15 with TRBJ2-3, with D uncertain. The CDR3 is made up of 12 amino acids. The germline V gene has CDR1 LNHNV and CDR2 YYDKDF (reference sequence). In DNA form, the CDR3 reads TGTGCCACCAGCAGCAACACAGATGCGCAGTATTTT. Amino acids: CATSSNTDAQYF.

Concerning this clonotype: Germline and junction disagree at one end, which may indicate a read error. The chain has TRBV5-1 and TRBJ1-1; D is unresolved. CDR3 length: 17 residues. Germline CDR1 SGHRS, CDR2 YFSETQ. The CDR3 protein is CASSLNFGHNMNTVAFF. CDR3 bases: TGCGCCAGCAGCTTAAACTTTGGGCACAACATGAACACTGTAGCTTTCTTT.

This sequence joins TRBV12-3 or TRBV12-4 and TRBJ1-5, with D uncertain. This CDR3 comprises 14 residues. Between the trimmed V and J ends, which lost 2 bases and 4 bases, there was a span of 9 bases. Here the CDR3 reads CASSLNSENQPQHF. In DNA, the CDR3 is TGTGCCAGCAGTTTAAATTCTGAGAATCAGCCCCAGCATTTT.

Comment on this clonotype: With a much larger clone just one base away, this may be a read error. The V gene is TRBV15, the J gene TRBJ2-4; D possibly matches TRBD1 or TRBD2 (8 bases each). CDR1 and CDR2 (germline): LNHNV, YYDKDF (reference sequence). The CDR3 has 14 residues. The CDR3 is CATGSGQGLEEQYF. The CDR3 DNA sequence: TGTGCCACCGGCAGTGGACAGGGACTAGAAGAGCAGTACTTC.

Note on this clonotype: This may come from a read error, since a much larger clone is one base off. The chain links TRBV5-1 to TRBJ2-1; D is uncertain. Germline V gene sequence: CDR1 SGHRS, CDR2 YFSETQ. The CDR3 consists of 16 residues. The CDR3 loop is CASSLEQVSSHNEQFF. The DNA for the CDR3 is TGCGCCAGCAGCTTGGAACAAGTAAGCTCCCACAATGAGCAGTTCTTC.